These 9 T cell receptor beta chains were all obtained from the same sample, sequenced in a study of cytomegalovirus exposure and HLA in healthy donors. Primers for the PCR totalled 60 Vbeta and 13 Jbeta. Profiled with immunoSEQ multiplex PCR; TCRdb holds only in-frame clones, not every one. The sample has more than 85,000 clones, 79% seen once. Sequenced: PBMCs. The origin of the receptors is a male donor in good health and CMV-seropositive.

This clone came up once. The J gene is TRBJ1-2, the V gene TRBV18, with D maybe TRBD1 (5 bases). The V gene's germline CDR1 is KGHSH and CDR2 LQKENI. This CDR3 spans 16 amino acids. The V and J ends lost 0 bases and 6 bases respectively, with 17 bases between them. The CDR3 here is CASSPPVTGGRDGYTF. The CDR3 DNA is TGTGCCAGCTCACCACCGGTTACAGGCGGCAGGGATGGCTACACCTTC.

This clone was seen a single time. The genes are TRBV15 and TRBJ2-6; 7 bases align to TRBD2. CDR3 length equals 18 residues. Looked up from germline, CDR1 is LNHNV and CDR2 is YYDKDF (reference sequence). V shed 0 bases, J shed 4 bases, and the junction held 9 bases outside the gene matches. The CDR3, as DNA: TGTGCCACCAGCAGAGATGCGGGACTAAGATCCGGGGCCAACGTCCTGACTTTC. This codes for CATSRDAGLRSGANVLTF. The complete variable domain, with remaining parts taken from reference TRBV15 and TRBJ2-6, reads DAMVIQNPRYQVTQFGKPVTLSCSQTLNHNVMYWYQQKSSQAPKLLFHYYDKDFNNEADTPDNFQSRRPNTSFCFLDIRSPGLGDTAMYLCATSRDAGLRSGANVLTFGAGSRLTVL.

This rearrangement joins TRBV30 to TRBJ2-3; 10 nucleotides line up with TRBD2. CDR1 and CDR2 from the germline V gene are GTSNPN and SVGIG (reference sequence). This CDR3 comprises 12 residues. CDR3 amino acids: CAASGGVGTQYF. In nucleotides, the CDR3 is TGTGCTGCAAGCGGGGGGGTGGGTACGCAGTATTTT. The full variable domain, in which reference TRBV30 and TRBJ2-3 provide the parts outside the CDR3, is SQTIHQWPATLVQPVGSPLSLECTVEGTSNPNLYWYRQAAGRGLQLLFYSVGIGQISSEVPQNLSASRPQDRQFILSSKKLLLSDSGFYLCAASGGVGTQYFGPGTRLTVL.

This clone was seen a few times. The V and J genes are TRBV6-1 and TRBJ1-2; D call uncertain. The ends were cut back, 0 bases at V and 5 bases at J, with 10 bases in the middle. The CDR3 length is 14 residues. Germline loops: CDR1 MNHNS, CDR2 SASEGT. The CDR3 DNA reads as TGTGCCAGCAGTGAAGCGGGCAGAATTTATGGCTACACCTTC. Amino acids: CASSEAGRIYGYTF.

The chain carries TRBV4-1 and TRBJ1-2; 7 bases align to TRBD1. Per germline, CDR1 MGHRA and CDR2 YSYEKL. V shed 0 bases, J shed 5 bases, and the junction held 12 bases outside the gene matches. CDR3 length: 17 amino acids. In DNA, the CDR3 is TGCGCCAGCAGCCAAGAGAAGAGGGGGCAACCTCTATATGGCTACACCTTC. Translating gives CASSQEKRGQPLYGYTF.

The chain is built from TRBV6-6 and TRBJ1-4; tentative D call: TRBD1 (6 bases). The CDR3 is 15 amino acids. Trimming took off 8 bases at V and 8 bases at J, with 21 bases between the two ends. From germline, CDR1 is MNHNY and CDR2 SVGAGI (reference sequence). This CDR3 is CASSRGGGGKEKLFF. CDR3 coding DNA: TGTGCCAGCTCCCGTGGGGGCGGGGGGAAAGAAAAACTGTTTTTT.

V and J are TRBV7-6 and TRBJ2-1; D might be TRBD2 (6 bases). Germline V CDR1 and CDR2: SGHVS, FNYEAQ. V lost 5 bases and J lost 2, with 10 bases in between. This CDR3 spans 14 amino acids. In DNA form, the CDR3 reads TGTGCCAGCAGCCCATCGGGGGCCTACAATGAGCAGTTCTTC. It is translated as CASSPSGAYNEQFF. Looking up the rest from reference TRBV7-6 and TRBJ2-1 gives the full variable domain: GAGVSQSPRYKVTKRGQDVALRCDPISGHVSLYWYRQALGQGPEFLTYFNYEAQQDKSGLPNDRFSAERPEGSISTLTIQRTEQRDSAMYRCASSPSGAYNEQFFGPGTRLTVL.

Only a few counts were recorded for this clone. This chain links TRBV15 with TRBJ2-7; D not resolved. Trimming took off 0 bases at V and 9 bases at J, with 9 bases between the two ends. CDR1 is LNHNV, CDR2 YYDKDF, per germline (reference sequence). This CDR3 contains 12 residues. CDR3 coding DNA: TGTGCCACCAGCAGAGAACAGTCAAGGCAGTACTTC. This translates into CATSREQSRQYF.

CDR3 residues: CASRETGGNSPLHF. CDR3 nucleotides: TGTGCCAGTAGGGAGACAGGGGGCAATTCACCCCTCCACTTT. V is TRBV19 and J is TRBJ1-6, with 10 bases lining up with TRBD1. J was trimmed by 7 bases and V by 6 bases; bases with no gene match: 3. CDR1 is LNHDA and CDR2 is SQIVND in the germline V gene (reference sequence). The CDR3 contains 14 residues.